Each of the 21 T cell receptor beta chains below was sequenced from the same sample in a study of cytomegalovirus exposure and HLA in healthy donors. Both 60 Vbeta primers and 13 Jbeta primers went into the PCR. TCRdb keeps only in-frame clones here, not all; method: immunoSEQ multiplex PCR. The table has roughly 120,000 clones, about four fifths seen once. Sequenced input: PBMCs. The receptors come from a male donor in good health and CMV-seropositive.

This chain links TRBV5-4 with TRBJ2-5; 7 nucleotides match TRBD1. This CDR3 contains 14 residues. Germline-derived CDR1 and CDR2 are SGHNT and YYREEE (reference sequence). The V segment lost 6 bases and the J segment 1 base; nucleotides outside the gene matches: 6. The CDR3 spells CASKMTGPQETQYF. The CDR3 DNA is TGTGCCAGCAAGATGACAGGGCCCCAAGAGACCCAGTACTTC.

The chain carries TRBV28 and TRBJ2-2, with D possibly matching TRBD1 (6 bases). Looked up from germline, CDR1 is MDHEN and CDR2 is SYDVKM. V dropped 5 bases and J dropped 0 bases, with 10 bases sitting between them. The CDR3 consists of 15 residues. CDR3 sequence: CASSKGGTNTGELFF. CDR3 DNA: TGTGCCAGCAGTAAAGGGGGAACGAACACCGGGGAGCTGTTTTTT.

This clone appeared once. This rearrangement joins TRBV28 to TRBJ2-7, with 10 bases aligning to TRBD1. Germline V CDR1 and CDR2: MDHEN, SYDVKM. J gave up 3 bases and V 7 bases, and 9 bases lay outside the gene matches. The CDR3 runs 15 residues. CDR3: CASTSGQGVYYEQYF. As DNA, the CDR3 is TGTGCCAGCACCTCCGGACAGGGGGTTTACTACGAGCAGTACTTC.

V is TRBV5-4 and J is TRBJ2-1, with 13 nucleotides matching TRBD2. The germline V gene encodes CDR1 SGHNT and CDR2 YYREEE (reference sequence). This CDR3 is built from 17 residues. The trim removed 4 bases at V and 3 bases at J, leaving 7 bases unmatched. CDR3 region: CASSAGLAGDDYNEQFF. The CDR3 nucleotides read TGTGCCAGCAGCGCTGGACTAGCGGGAGATGACTACAATGAGCAGTTCTTC.

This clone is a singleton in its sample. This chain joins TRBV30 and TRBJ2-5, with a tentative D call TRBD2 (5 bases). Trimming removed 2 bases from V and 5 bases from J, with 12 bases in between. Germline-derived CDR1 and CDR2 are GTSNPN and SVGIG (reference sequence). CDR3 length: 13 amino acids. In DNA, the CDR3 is TGTGCCTGGAGTAGAGGGTATGGGGAGACCCAGTACTTC. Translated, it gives CAWSRGYGETQYF.

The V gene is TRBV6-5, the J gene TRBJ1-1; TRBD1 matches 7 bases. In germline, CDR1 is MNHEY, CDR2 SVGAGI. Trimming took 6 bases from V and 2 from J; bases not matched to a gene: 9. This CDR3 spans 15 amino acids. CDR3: CASSLTDRVNTEAFF. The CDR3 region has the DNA TGTGCCAGCAGCCTAACCGACAGGGTCAACACTGAAGCTTTCTTT.

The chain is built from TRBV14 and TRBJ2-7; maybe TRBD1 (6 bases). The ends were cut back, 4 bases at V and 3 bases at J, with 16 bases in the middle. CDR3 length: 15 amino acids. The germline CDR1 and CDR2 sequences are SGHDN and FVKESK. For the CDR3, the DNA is TGTGCCAGCAGCCGGAACACAGGGCAACACTACGAGCAGTACTTC. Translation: CASSRNTGQHYEQYF.

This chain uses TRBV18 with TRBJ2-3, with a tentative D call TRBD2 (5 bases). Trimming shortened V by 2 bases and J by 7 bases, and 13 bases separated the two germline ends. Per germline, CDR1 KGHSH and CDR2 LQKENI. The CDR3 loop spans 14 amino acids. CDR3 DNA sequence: TGTGCCAGCTCACCAAGCGGATCAATGAATACGCAGTATTTT. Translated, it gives CASSPSGSMNTQYF.

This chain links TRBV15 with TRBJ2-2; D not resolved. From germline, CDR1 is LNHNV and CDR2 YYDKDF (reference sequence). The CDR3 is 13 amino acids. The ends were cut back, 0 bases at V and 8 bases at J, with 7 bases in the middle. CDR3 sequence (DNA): TGTGCCACCAGCAGAGATGGGCGAGGGGAGCTGTTTTTT. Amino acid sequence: CATSRDGRGELFF.

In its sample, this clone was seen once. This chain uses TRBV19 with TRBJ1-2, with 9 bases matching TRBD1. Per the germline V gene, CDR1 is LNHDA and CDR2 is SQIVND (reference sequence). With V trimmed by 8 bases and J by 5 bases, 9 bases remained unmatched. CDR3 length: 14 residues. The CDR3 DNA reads TGTGCCAGTTCCCCGGACAGGGGAGGATATGGCTACACCTTC. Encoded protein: CASSPDRGGYGYTF. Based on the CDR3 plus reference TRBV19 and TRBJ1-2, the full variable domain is DGGITQSPKYLFRKEGQNVTLSCEQNLNHDAMYWYRQDPGQGLRLIYYSQIVNDFQKGDIAEGYSVSREKKESFPLTVTSAQKNPTAFYLCASSPDRGGYGYTFGSGTRLTVV.

The CDR3 loop is CASSLDGQTYNEQFF. The CDR3 DNA reads as TGTGCCAGCAGCTTGGATGGACAGACCTACAATGAGCAGTTCTTC. This chain uses TRBV7-3 with TRBJ2-1, with TRBD1 as a possible D gene (6 bases). Germline lookup yields CDR1 SGHTA and CDR2 FQGTGA. The CDR3 length is 15 residues. With 3 bases removed from V and 2 bases from J, the gap between germline ends came to 11 bases.

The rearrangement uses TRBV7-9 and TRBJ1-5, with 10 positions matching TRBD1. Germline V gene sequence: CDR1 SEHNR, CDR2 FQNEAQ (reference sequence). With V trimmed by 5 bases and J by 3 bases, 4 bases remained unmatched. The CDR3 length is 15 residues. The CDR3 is CASSGTGAINQPQHF. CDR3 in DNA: TGTGCCAGCAGCGGGACAGGGGCCATCAATCAGCCCCAGCATTTT.

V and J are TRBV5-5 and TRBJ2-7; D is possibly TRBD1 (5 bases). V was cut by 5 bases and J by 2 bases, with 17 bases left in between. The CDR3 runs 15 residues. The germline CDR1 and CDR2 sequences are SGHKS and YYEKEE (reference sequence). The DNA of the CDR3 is TGTGCCAGCAGTGCTAGGGGTTCCTTCACCTACGAGCAGTACTTC. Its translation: CASSARGSFTYEQYF. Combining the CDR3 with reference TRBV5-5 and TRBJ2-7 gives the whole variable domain DAGVTQSPTHLIKTRGQQVTLRCSPISGHKSVSWYQQVLGQGPQFIFQYYEKEERGRGNFPDRFSARQFPNYSSELNVNALLLGDSALYLCASSARGSFTYEQYFGPGTRLTVT.

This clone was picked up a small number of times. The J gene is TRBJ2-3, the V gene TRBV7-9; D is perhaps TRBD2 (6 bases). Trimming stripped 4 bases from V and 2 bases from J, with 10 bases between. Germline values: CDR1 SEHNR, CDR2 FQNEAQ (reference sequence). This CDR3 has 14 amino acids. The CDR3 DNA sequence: TGTGCCAGCAGCTCGGGACTCCCCACAGATACGCAGTATTTT. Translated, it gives CASSSGLPTDTQYF.

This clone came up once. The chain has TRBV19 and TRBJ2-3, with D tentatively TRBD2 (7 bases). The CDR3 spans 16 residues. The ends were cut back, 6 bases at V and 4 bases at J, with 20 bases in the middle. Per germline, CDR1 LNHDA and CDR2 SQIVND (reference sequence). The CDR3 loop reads CASRMGAGAVPDTQYF. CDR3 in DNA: TGTGCCAGTAGGATGGGGGCGGGAGCGGTCCCAGATACGCAGTATTTT.

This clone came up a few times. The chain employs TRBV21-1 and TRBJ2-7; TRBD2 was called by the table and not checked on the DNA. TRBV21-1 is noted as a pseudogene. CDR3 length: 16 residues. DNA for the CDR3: TGTGCCAGCAGCTCTATGGGGCGGGGGGGGAGGTACGAGCAGTACTTC. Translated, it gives CASSSMGRGGRYEQYF.

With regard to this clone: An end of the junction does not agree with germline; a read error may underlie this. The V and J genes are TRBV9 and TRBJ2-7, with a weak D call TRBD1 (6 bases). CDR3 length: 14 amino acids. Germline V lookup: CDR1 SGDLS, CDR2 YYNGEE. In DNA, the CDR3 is TGTGCCAGCAGCGCCGGACAGTTCTCCTACGAGCAGCACTTC. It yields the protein CASSAGQFSYEQHF.

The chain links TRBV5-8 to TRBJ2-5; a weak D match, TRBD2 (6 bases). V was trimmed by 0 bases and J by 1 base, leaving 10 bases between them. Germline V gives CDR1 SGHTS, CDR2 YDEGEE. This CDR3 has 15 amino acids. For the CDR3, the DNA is TGTGCCAGCAGCTTGGGGCAGGGAGGCCAAGAGACCCAGTACTTC. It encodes CASSLGQGGQETQYF. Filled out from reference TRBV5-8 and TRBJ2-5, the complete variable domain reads EAGVTQSPTHLIKTRGQQATLRCSPISGHTSVYWYQQALGLGLQFLLWYDEGEERNRGNFPPRFSGRQFPNYSSELNVNALELEDSALYLCASSLGQGGQETQYFGPGTRLLVL.

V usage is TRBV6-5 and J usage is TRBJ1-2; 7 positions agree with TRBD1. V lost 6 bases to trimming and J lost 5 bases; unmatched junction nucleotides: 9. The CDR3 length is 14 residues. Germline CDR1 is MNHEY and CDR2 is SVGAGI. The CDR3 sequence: CASRRGTGDYGYTF. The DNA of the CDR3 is TGTGCCAGCAGGCGGGGTACAGGGGATTATGGCTACACCTTC.

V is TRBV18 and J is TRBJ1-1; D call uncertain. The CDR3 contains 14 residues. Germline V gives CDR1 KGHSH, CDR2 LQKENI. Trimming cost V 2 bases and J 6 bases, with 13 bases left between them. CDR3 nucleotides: TGTGCCAGCTCACCAGCCAGGAGGGCTGCTGAAGCTTTCTTT. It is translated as CASSPARRAAEAFF.

DNA of the CDR3: TGTGCCACCCGACCGGGACTAGCGGGAGCGATGCACAGGGGCACAGATACGCAGTATTTT. It codes for CATRPGLAGAMHRGTDTQYF. J is TRBJ2-3 and V is TRBV28; 14 nucleotides agree with TRBD2. From germline, CDR1 is MDHEN and CDR2 SYDVKM. Unmatched junction bases numbered 19, after V lost 10 bases and J lost 1 base. This CDR3 is 20 amino acids long.